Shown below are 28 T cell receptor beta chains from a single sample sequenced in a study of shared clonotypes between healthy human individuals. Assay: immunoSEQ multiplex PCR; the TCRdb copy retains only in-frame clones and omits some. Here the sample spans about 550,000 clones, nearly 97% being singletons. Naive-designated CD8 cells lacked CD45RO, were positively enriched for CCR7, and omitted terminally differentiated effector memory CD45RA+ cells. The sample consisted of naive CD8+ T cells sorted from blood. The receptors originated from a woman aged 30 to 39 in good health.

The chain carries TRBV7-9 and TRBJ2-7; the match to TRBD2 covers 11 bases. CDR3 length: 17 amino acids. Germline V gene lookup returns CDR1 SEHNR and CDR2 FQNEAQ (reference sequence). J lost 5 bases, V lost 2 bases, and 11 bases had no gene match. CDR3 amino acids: CASSLTLAGGHGNEQYF. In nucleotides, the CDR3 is TGTGCCAGCAGCTTAACCCTAGCGGGAGGACACGGGAACGAGCAGTACTTC. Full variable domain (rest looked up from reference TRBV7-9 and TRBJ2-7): DTGVSQNPRHKITKRGQNVTFRCDPISEHNRLYWYRQTLGQGPEFLTYFQNEAQLEKSRLLSDRFSAERPKGSFSTLEIQRTEQGDSAMYLCASSLTLAGGHGNEQYFGPGTRLTVT.

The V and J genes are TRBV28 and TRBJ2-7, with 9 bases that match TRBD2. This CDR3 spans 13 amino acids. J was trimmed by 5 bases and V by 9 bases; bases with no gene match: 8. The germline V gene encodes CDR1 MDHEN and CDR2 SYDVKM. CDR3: CASEAGGPDEQYF. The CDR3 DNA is TGTGCCAGTGAAGCGGGAGGCCCGGACGAGCAGTACTTC.

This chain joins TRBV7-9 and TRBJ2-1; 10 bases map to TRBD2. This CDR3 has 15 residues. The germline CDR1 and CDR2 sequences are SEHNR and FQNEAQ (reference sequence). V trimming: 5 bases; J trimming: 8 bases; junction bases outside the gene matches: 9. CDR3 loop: CASSPPGTSVDEQFF. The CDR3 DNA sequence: TGTGCCAGCAGCCCGCCCGGGACTAGCGTCGATGAGCAGTTCTTC. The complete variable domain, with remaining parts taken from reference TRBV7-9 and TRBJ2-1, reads DTGVSQNPRHKITKRGQNVTFRCDPISEHNRLYWYRQTLGQGPEFLTYFQNEAQLEKSRLLSDRFSAERPKGSFSTLEIQRTEQGDSAMYLCASSPPGTSVDEQFFGPGTRLTVL.

CDR3 bases: TGTGCCAGCAGCTTGGACGGACAGGGATACTACGAGCAGTACTTC. This encodes CASSLDGQGYYEQYF. The chain employs TRBV5-6 and TRBJ2-7, with TRBD1 matching 8 bases. The CDR3 runs 15 residues. V trimming: 0 bases; J trimming: 3 bases; junction bases outside the gene matches: 5. Germline lookup yields CDR1 SGHDT and CDR2 YYEEEE. Supplemented by reference TRBV5-6 and TRBJ2-7, the full variable domain reads DAGVTQSPTHLIKTRGQQVTLRCSPKSGHDTVSWYQQALGQGPQFIFQYYEEEERQRGNFPDRFSGHQFPNYSSELNVNALLLGDSALYLCASSLDGQGYYEQYFGPGTRLTVT.

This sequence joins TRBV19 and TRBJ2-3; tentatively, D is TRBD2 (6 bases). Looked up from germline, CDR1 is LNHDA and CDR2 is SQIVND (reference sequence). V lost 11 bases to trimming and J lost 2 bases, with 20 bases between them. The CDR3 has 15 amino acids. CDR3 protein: CASNSGRLVTDTQYF. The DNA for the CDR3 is TGTGCCTCTAACTCTGGGAGACTAGTCACAGATACGCAGTATTTT.

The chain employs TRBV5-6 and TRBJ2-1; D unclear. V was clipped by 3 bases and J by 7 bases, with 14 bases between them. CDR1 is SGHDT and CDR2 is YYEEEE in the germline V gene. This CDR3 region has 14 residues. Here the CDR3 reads CASSWGSETNEQFF. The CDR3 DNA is TGTGCCAGCAGCTGGGGATCCGAGACGAATGAGCAGTTCTTC.

The CDR3 coding sequence is TGTGCCAGTAGTATAGTAAACGGTTCCTACGAGCAGTACTTC. It yields the protein CASSIVNGSYEQYF. The J gene is TRBJ2-5, the V gene TRBV19, with no clear D. The end of the DNA fits TRBJ2-7 better, so the J call may be wrong. Per the germline V gene, CDR1 is LNHDA and CDR2 is SQIVND (reference sequence). The CDR3 covers 14 residues.

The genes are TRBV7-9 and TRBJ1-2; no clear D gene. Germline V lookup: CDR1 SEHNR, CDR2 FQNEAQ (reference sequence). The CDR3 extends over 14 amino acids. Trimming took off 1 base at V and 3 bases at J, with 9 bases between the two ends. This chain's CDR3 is CASSLGGAHYGYTF. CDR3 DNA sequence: TGTGCCAGCAGCTTAGGAGGAGCACACTATGGCTACACCTTC.

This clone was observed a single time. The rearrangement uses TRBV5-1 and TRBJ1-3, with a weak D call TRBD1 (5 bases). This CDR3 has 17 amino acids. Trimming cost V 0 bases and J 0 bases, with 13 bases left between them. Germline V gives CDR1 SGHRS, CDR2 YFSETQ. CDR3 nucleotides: TGCGCCAGCAGCTTGGGACGGGACGCAAGCTCTGGAAACACCATATATTTT. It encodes CASSLGRDASSGNTIYF. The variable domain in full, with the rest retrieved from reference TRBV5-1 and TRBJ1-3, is KAGVTQTPRYLIKTRGQQVTLSCSPISGHRSVSWYQQTPGQGLQFLFEYFSETQRNKGNFPGRFSGRQFSNSRSEMNVSTLELGDSALYLCASSLGRDASSGNTIYFGEGSWLTVV.

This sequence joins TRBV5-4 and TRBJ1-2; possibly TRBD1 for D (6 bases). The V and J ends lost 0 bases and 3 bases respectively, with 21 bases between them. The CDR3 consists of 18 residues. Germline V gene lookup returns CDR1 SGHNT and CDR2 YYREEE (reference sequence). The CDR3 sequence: CASSLERQGFAVDYGYTF. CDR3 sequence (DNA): TGTGCCAGCAGCTTGGAAAGGCAGGGGTTCGCCGTGGACTATGGCTACACCTTC.

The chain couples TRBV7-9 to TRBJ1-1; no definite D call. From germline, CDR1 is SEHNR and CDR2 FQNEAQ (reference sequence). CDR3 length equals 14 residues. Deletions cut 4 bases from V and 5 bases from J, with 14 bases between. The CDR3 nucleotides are TGTGCCAGCAGCTACTCGGAGGGTCGAACTGAAGCTTTCTTT. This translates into CASSYSEGRTEAFF. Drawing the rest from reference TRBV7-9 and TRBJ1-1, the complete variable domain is DTGVSQNPRHKITKRGQNVTFRCDPISEHNRLYWYRQTLGQGPEFLTYFQNEAQLEKSRLLSDRFSAERPKGSFSTLEIQRTEQGDSAMYLCASSYSEGRTEAFFGQGTRLTVV.

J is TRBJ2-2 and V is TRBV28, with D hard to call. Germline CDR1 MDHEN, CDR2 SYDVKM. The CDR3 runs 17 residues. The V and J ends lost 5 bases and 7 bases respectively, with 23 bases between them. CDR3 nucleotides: TGTGCCAGCAGTACATCACTAACGGGCCCGAGATTCGGGGAGCTGTTTTTT. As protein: CASSTSLTGPRFGELFF.

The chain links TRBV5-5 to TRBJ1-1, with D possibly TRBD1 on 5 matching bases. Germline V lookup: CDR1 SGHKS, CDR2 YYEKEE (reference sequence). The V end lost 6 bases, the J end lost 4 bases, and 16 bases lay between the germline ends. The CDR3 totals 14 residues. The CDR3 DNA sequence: TGTGCCAGCACGTACGGGGCGGGTGGCACTGAAGCTTTCTTT. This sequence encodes CASTYGAGGTEAFF.

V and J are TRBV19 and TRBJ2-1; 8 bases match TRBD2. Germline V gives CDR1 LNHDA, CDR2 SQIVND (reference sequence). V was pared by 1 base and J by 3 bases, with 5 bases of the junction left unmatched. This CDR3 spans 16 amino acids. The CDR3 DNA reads TGTGCCAGTAGTATAGTGGGACTAGGGGGCTACAATGAGCAGTTCTTC. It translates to CASSIVGLGGYNEQFF.

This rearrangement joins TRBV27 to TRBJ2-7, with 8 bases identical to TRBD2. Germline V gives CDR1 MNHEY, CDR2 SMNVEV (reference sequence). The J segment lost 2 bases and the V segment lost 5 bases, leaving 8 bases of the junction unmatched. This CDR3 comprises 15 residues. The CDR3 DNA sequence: TGTGCCAGCAGTCCGGATAGCGGGGCCCCCTACGAGCAGTACTTC. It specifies CASSPDSGAPYEQYF.

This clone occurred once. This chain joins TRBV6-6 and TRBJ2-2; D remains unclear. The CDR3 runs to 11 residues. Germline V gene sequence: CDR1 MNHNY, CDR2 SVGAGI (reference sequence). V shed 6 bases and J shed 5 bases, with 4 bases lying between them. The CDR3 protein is CASRITGELFF. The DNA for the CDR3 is TGTGCCAGCAGAATAACCGGGGAGCTGTTTTTT.

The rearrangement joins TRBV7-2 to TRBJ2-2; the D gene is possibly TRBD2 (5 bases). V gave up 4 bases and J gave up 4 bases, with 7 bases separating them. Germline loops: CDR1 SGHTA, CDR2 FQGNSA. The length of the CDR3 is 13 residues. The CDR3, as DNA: TGTGCCAGCAGCTGGACTGTCACCGGGGAGCTGTTTTTT. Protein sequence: CASSWTVTGELFF.

CDR3 DNA: TGTGCCAGCAGCCCGACGGGGGGGGCCAGTGGCTACACCTTC. Amino acids: CASSPTGGASGYTF. The J gene is TRBJ1-2, the V gene TRBV11-2; D may be TRBD1 (6 bases). CDR1 SGHAT and CDR2 FQNNGV come from the germline V gene. With 5 bases removed from V and 7 bases from J, the gap between germline ends came to 17 bases. CDR3 length: 14 residues.

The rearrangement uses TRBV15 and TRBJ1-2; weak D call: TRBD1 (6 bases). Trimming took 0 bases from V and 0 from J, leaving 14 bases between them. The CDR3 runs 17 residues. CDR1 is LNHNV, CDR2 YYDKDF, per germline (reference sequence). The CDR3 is CATSRDSGTTANYGYTF. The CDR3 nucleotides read TGTGCCACCAGCAGAGATTCAGGGACAACTGCTAACTATGGCTACACCTTC. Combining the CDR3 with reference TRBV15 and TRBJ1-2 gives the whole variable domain DAMVIQNPRYQVTQFGKPVTLSCSQTLNHNVMYWYQQKSSQAPKLLFHYYDKDFNNEADTPDNFQSRRPNTSFCFLDIRSPGLGDTAMYLCATSRDSGTTANYGYTFGSGTRLTVV.

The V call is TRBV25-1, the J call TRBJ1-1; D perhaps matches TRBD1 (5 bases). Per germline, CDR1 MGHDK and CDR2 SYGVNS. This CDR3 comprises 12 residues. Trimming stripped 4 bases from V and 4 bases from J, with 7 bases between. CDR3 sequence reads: CASSVGRTEAFF. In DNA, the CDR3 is TGTGCCAGCAGTGTGGGGCGCACTGAAGCTTTCTTT.

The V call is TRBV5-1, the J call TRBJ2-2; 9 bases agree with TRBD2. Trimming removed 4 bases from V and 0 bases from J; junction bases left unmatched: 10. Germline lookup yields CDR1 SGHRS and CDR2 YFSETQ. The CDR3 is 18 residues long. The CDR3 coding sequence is TGCGCCAGCAGCCGTTTTGCTAGCGGGGATACGAACACCGGGGAGCTGTTTTTT. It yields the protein CASSRFASGDTNTGELFF.

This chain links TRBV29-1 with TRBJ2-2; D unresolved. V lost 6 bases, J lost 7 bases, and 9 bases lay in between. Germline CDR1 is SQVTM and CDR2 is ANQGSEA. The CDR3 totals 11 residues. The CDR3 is CSVGLGGELFF. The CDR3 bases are TGCAGCGTAGGGTTGGGCGGGGAGCTGTTTTTT.

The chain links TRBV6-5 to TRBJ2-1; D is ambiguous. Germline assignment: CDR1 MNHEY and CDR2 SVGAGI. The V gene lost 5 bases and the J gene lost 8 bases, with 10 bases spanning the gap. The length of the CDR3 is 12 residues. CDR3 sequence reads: CASSPPGDEQFF. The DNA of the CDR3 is TGTGCCAGCAGTCCCCCCGGCGATGAGCAGTTCTTC.

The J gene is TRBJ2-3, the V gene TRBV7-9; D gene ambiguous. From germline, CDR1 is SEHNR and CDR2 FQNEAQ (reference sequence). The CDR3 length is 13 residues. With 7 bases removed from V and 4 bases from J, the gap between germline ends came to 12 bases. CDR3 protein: CASIGDDPDTQYF. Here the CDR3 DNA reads TGTGCCAGCATCGGAGACGACCCAGATACGCAGTATTTT. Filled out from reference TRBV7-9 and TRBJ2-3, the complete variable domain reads DTGVSQNPRHKITKRGQNVTFRCDPISEHNRLYWYRQTLGQGPEFLTYFQNEAQLEKSRLLSDRFSAERPKGSFSTLEIQRTEQGDSAMYLCASIGDDPDTQYFGPGTRLTVL.

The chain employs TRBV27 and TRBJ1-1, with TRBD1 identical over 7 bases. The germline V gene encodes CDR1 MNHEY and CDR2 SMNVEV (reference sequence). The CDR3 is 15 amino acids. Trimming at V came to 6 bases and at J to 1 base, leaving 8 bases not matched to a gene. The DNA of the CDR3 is TGTGCCAGCAGCCAGGACAGGAATAAGAACACTGAAGCTTTCTTT. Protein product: CASSQDRNKNTEAFF.

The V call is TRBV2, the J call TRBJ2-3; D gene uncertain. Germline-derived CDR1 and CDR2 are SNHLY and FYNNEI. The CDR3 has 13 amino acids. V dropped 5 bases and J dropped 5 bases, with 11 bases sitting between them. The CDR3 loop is CASSLLDGDTQYF. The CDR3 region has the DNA TGTGCCAGCAGTTTATTGGATGGAGATACGCAGTATTTT.

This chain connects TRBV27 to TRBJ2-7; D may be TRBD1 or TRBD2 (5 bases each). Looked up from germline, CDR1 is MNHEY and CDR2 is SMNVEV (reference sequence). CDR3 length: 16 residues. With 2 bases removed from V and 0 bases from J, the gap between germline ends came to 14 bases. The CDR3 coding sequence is TGTGCCAGCAGTTTAGAGGGACCGCCTCTCTCCTACGAGCAGTACTTC. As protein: CASSLEGPPLSYEQYF.

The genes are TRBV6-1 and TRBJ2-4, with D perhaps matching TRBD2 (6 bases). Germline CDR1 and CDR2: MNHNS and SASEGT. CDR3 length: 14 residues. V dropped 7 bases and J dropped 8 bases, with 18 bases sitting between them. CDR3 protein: CASKREDFIDIQYF. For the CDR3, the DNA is TGTGCCAGCAAGAGGGAGGACTTTATAGACATTCAGTACTTC.